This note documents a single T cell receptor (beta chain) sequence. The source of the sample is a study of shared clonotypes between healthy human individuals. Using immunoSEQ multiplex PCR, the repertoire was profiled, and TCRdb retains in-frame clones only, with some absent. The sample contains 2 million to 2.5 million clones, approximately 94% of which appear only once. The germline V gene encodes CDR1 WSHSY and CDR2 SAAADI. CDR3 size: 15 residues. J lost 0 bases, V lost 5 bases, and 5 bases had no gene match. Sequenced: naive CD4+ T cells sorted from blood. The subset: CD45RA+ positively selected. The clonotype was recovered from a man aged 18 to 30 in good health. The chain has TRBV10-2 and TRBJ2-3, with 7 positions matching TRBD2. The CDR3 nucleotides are TGCGCCAGCAGTAAGCGGGGAACTAGCACAGATACGCAGTATTTT. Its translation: CASSKRGTSTDTQYF.